This T cell receptor beta chain was captured in a study of CD8 T cells in Susac syndrome (dated by TCRdb to about 2019). Study-level background: The study used repertoire sequencing to test whether antigen drove CD8+ T cell activation and differentiation in Susac syndrome. Clonality of the CD8+ T cell repertoire was compared between roughly eleven healthy donors, about 14 Susac syndrome patients and roughly 16 multiple sclerosis patients. Here is what the overall study found, with its caveats: The TCR sequencing and HLA analysis was acknowledged to have included a relatively small number of individuals.

High-throughput TCR beta sequencing profiled peripheral blood CD8+ and CD4+ T cells from healthy donors, Susac syndrome patients and multiple sclerosis patients. Healthy donors were included as age- and sex-matched controls. Bulk CD8+ and CD4+ T cells were purified by magnetic negative isolation, while CD8+ TEMRA cells were enriched using FACS. Blood was collected in EDTA tubes and processed within 24 hours, with PBMCs isolated through density gradient centrifugation. PBMCs intended for TCR sequencing were frozen in liquid nitrogen and were later thawed in a 37 degrees C water bath. A purity of at least 90% was achieved for sorted or isolated CD4+, CD8+ and CD8+ TEMRA cells. As for this clonotype: What antigen it recognizes has not been identified. Per-base quality was not reported, and no clone a single base away is much larger than it.

RNA was extracted using the RNeasy kit, and roughly 0.5 to 1 ug of the RNA was reverse transcribed with random hexamers. The immunoSEQ multiplex PCR assay, which covers 54 Vbeta and 13 Jbeta segments, was used to amplify TCR beta CDR3 regions. To correct PCR amplification bias, a synthetic template baseline was used for both primer optimization and computational correction. As for how the authors treated the data: Only productive sequences were kept, with reads annotated to V, D and J genes according to IMGT and analyzed in immunoSEQ Analyzer. Clonality was calculated as one minus the Shannon entropy normalized by log2 of the number of productive unique sequences. For each patient and control, public and private clones were evaluated among the 100 most prevalent clones. Susac-specific clones were defined as absent from healthy and MS cohorts, 850 to 1,300 published viral clones and other ImmuneACCESS disease sequences. Clones were called with MiXCR by TCRdb after fastp trimmed the public reads at Q25, and only in-frame beta chains were retained. Rows with one shared CDR3 protein collapse into an entry with the most common genes and DNA. The V and J calls here are based on TCRdb, not the publication. For this sample there are over 95,000 distinct CDR3 sequences; around 93% appear just once. Of the sample, about 0.11% falls within the top ten clones.

Sequencing used CD8+ T cells from PBMCs. This receptor was taken from a human donor in good health.

The CDR3 has the sequence CASSGQGLINIQYF. The base sequence is TGTGCCAGCAGTGGCCAGGGGCTGATTAACATTCAGTACTTC. The rearranged segments are TRBV12-3 or TRBV12-4 and TRBJ2-4; the D segment could be TRBD1, given 6 matching bases. The CDR3 goes from the cysteine to the phenylalanine over 14 residues. Just the 42-base CDR3 DNA is kept, in frame starting at base 1. V lost 5 bases and J lost 7 bases; the stretch between them is 15 bases long.